This T cell receptor (beta chain) was recorded in a study of control samples from healthy donors and cancer patients. This clone was counted once. CDR3 length: 15 residues. Trimming took 6 bases from V and 0 from J; bases not matched to a gene: 4. CDR1 MNHNY and CDR2 SVGAGI come from the germline V gene (reference sequence). Sequencing was performed with immunoSEQ multiplex PCR; in TCRdb, only in-frame clones are kept and a portion is missing. The sample lists some 150,000 clones, about 94% seen once, with approximately 2.5% in the top ten. The TCR sequence derives from a middle-aged man in good health. The V and J genes are TRBV6-6 and TRBJ2-3; 9 positions agree with TRBD2. Sequencing was carried out using blood. CDR3 sequence reads: CASRPLAGSTDTQYF. CDR3 coding DNA: TGTGCCAGCAGGCCCCTAGCGGGGAGCACAGATACGCAGTATTTT.